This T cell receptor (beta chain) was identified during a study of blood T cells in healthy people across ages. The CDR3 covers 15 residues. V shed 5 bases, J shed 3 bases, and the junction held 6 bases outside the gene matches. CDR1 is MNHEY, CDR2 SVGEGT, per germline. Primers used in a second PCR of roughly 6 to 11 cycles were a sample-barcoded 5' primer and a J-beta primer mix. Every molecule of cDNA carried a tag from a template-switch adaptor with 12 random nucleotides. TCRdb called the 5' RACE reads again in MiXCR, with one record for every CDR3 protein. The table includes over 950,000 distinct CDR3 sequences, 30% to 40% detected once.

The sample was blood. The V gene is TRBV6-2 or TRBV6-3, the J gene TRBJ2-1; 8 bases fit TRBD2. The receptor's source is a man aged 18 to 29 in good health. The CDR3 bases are TGTGCCAGCAGTGACGGGGGACTAGGCTACAATGAGCAGTTCTTC. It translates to CASSDGGLGYNEQFF.